Following are 27 T cell receptor beta chains from one sample sequenced in a study of cytomegalovirus exposure and HLA in healthy donors. The PCR used 60 Vbeta and 13 Jbeta primers. Libraries were prepared by immunoSEQ multiplex PCR; TCRdb keeps only in-frame clonotypes and omits some of them. In the table there are about 200,000 clones, around three quarters of which are singletons. Sequences were obtained from PBMCs. The origin of the receptors is a man aged 25 to 40 in good health and CMV-seronegative.

V usage is TRBV7-9 and J usage is TRBJ2-7; 7 nucleotides align to TRBD2. Losses at the gene ends were 5 bases for V and 7 bases for J; bases not matched to a gene: 5. There are 12 residues in the CDR3. From germline, CDR1 is SEHNR and CDR2 FQNEAQ (reference sequence). The CDR3 DNA sequence: TGTGCCAGCAGCGACGCAGCGGGGGAGCAGTACTTC. Protein: CASSDAAGEQYF. Together with reference TRBV7-9 and TRBJ2-7, the CDR3 gives the full variable domain: DTGVSQNPRHKITKRGQNVTFRCDPISEHNRLYWYRQTLGQGPEFLTYFQNEAQLEKSRLLSDRFSAERPKGSFSTLEIQRTEQGDSAMYLCASSDAAGEQYFGPGTRLTVT.

V gene TRBV14 combines with J gene TRBJ1-4; possibly TRBD1 for D (5 bases). With 4 bases removed from V and 3 bases from J, the gap between germline ends came to 15 bases. The CDR3 extends over 16 amino acids. Germline CDR1 and CDR2: SGHDN and FVKESK. This CDR3 reads CASSRLGGAANEKLFF. CDR3 in DNA: TGTGCCAGCAGCCGACTAGGAGGGGCGGCTAATGAAAAACTGTTTTTT.

This chain links TRBV6-5 with TRBJ2-1; 7 positions match TRBD1. CDR3 length equals 14 residues. V trimming: 2 bases; J trimming: 10 bases; junction bases outside the gene matches: 8. Per the germline V gene, CDR1 is MNHEY and CDR2 is SVGAGI. In nucleotides, the CDR3 is TGTGCCAGCAGTTACAGGGGGCGGAATAGGGAGCAGTTCTTC. This translates into CASSYRGRNREQFF.

This chain joins TRBV29-1 and TRBJ1-1, with TRBD1 identical over 11 bases. The CDR3 covers 13 residues. CDR1 and CDR2 from the germline V gene are SQVTM and ANQGSEA. V was pared by 7 bases and J by 6 bases, with 7 bases of the junction left unmatched. Here the CDR3 DNA reads TGCAGCGCCAGGACAGGGGGCGAACCTGAAGCTTTCTTT. Its translation is CSARTGGEPEAFF.

CDR3 sequence (DNA): TGTGCCACCAGCCTAGCCGGGCCCAGTAGCGAGCAGTACTTC. The encoded protein is CATSLAGPSSEQYF. The chain employs TRBV15 and TRBJ2-7, with D possibly matching TRBD2 (5 bases). The CDR3 totals 14 residues. Looked up from germline, CDR1 is LNHNV and CDR2 is YYDKDF (reference sequence). V was pared by 5 bases and J by 6 bases, with 17 bases between. Full variable domain (rest looked up from reference TRBV15 and TRBJ2-7): DAMVIQNPRYQVTQFGKPVTLSCSQTLNHNVMYWYQQKSSQAPKLLFHYYDKDFNNEADTPDNFQSRRPNTSFCFLDIRSPGLGDTAMYLCATSLAGPSSEQYFGPGTRLTVT.

The gene calls are TRBV7-2 and TRBJ1-1; no reliable D call. V dropped 2 bases and J dropped 1 base, with 5 bases sitting between them. CDR1 and CDR2 from the germline V gene are SGHTA and FQGNSA. CDR3 length: 13 residues. CDR3 residues: CASSLNRNTEAFF. The CDR3 DNA reads as TGTGCCAGCAGCTTAAATCGGAACACTGAAGCTTTCTTT.

The CDR3 DNA reads TGTGCCAGCCGGACAGGGGGCGGTAGCGGGAGTTTAAACGAGCAGTACTTC. It specifies CASRTGGGSGSLNEQYF. This chain uses TRBV25-1 with TRBJ2-7, with 11 positions matching TRBD1. V dropped 8 bases and J dropped 5; count of bases not matched to a gene: 17. Germline CDR1 and CDR2: MGHDK and SYGVNS. The CDR3 totals 17 residues.

This rearrangement joins TRBV4-1 to TRBJ1-3; no clear D. Trimming left V 4 bases short and J 0 bases short, with 10 bases between. There are 15 residues in the CDR3. CDR1 and CDR2 (germline): MGHRA, YSYEKL. CDR3 coding DNA: TGCGCCAGCAGCCTTACACAGAGCTCTGGAAACACCATATATTTT. Residues: CASSLTQSSGNTIYF.

The J gene is TRBJ1-1, the V gene TRBV28; 7 bases fit TRBD1. CDR1 MDHEN and CDR2 SYDVKM come from the germline V gene. The J segment lost 4 bases and the V segment lost 4 bases, leaving 12 bases of the junction unmatched. This CDR3 contains 16 residues. This CDR3 is CASSWEQGIGRTEAFF. For the CDR3, the DNA is TGTGCCAGCAGTTGGGAACAGGGGATAGGCCGCACTGAAGCTTTCTTT. Full variable domain (outside the CDR3, taken from reference TRBV28 and TRBJ1-1): DVKVTQSSRYLVKRTGEKVFLECVQDMDHENMFWYRQDPGLGLRLIYFSYDVKMKEKGDIPEGYSVSREKKERFSLILESASTNQTSMYLCASSWEQGIGRTEAFFGQGTRLTVV.

With respect to this clone: This sample also contains other DNA sequences that code for the same CDR3. CDR3 in amino acids: CASSLVRPGQGKTEAFF. CDR3 DNA: TGTGCCAGCAGTCTCGTACGGCCGGGACAGGGCAAAACTGAAGCTTTCTTT. The V gene is TRBV27, the J gene TRBJ1-1; 9 bases line up with TRBD1. The CDR3 extends over 17 amino acids. V shed 5 bases, J shed 5 bases, and the junction held 15 bases outside the gene matches. Germline V lookup: CDR1 MNHEY, CDR2 SMNVEV (reference sequence).

V usage is TRBV6-6 and J usage is TRBJ2-1; tentatively, D is TRBD2 (5 bases). The CDR3 contains 16 residues. V was cut by 0 bases and J by 0 bases, with 9 bases left in between. Germline CDR1 is MNHNY and CDR2 is SVGAGI (reference sequence). CDR3 DNA: TGTGCCAGCAGTTACTCGCGGGCTACCTCCTACAATGAGCAGTTCTTC. Its protein is CASSYSRATSYNEQFF.

The chain links TRBV13 to TRBJ1-4, with 7 positions matching TRBD1. The CDR3 is made up of 15 amino acids. CDR1 and CDR2 from the germline V gene are PRHDT and FYEKMQ (reference sequence). V shed 0 bases, J shed 3 bases, and the junction held 1 base outside the gene matches. The CDR3 nucleotides read TGTGCCAGCAGCTTAGGGGGGACAGCTAATGAAAAACTGTTTTTT. Protein: CASSLGGTANEKLFF.

V is TRBV5-1 and J is TRBJ2-5; D possibly corresponds to TRBD1 (5 bases). Germline values: CDR1 SGHRS, CDR2 YFSETQ. V was trimmed by 0 bases and J by 5 bases, leaving 11 bases between them. CDR3 length: 14 amino acids. The CDR3 sequence: CASSLVGDPETQYF. CDR3 DNA sequence: TGCGCCAGCAGCTTGGTAGGGGATCCGGAGACCCAGTACTTC.

The gene calls are TRBV6-5 and TRBJ2-3; TRBD2 agrees at 12 bases. Germline V gene lookup returns CDR1 MNHEY and CDR2 SVGAGI. With 6 bases clipped from V and 7 bases from J, the junction kept 8 bases outside the gene matches. This CDR3 spans 15 amino acids. The CDR3 loop is CASSPKTSGRYTQYF. Written as DNA, the CDR3 is TGTGCCAGCAGCCCTAAGACTAGCGGGAGATATACGCAGTATTTT.

The rearrangement links TRBV5-4 to TRBJ2-5; D remains ambiguous. Germline CDR1 and CDR2: SGHNT and YYREEE (reference sequence). The germline V and J ends were trimmed by 2 bases and 8 bases, with 10 bases remaining between them. The CDR3 spans 12 residues. The chain's CDR3 is CASSFPSLTQYF. The CDR3 region has the DNA TGTGCCAGCAGCTTCCCGAGTCTTACCCAGTACTTC.

The rearrangement links TRBV11-1 to TRBJ2-1; 9 nucleotides match TRBD2. V was pared by 8 bases and J by 7 bases, with 12 bases of the junction left unmatched. This CDR3 comprises 15 residues. Germline CDR1 is SGHAT and CDR2 is FQDESV (reference sequence). CDR3 sequence: CASGSLAGKVNEQFF. In DNA, the CDR3 is TGTGCCAGCGGCTCACTAGCGGGTAAAGTGAATGAGCAGTTCTTC.

The DNA for the CDR3 is TGTGCCAGTAGTACCGGGACAGGGGAGTACGAGCAGTACTTC. It codes for CASSTGTGEYEQYF. This chain connects TRBV19 to TRBJ2-7; 10 bases map to TRBD1. The CDR3 is made up of 14 amino acids. The germline gives CDR1 LNHDA, CDR2 SQIVND (reference sequence). With 4 bases clipped from V and 4 bases from J, the junction kept 4 bases outside the gene matches. The whole variable domain, filled in from reference TRBV19 and TRBJ2-7, reads DGGITQSPKYLFRKEGQNVTLSCEQNLNHDAMYWYRQDPGQGLRLIYYSQIVNDFQKGDIAEGYSVSREKKESFPLTVTSAQKNPTAFYLCASSTGTGEYEQYFGPGTRLTVT.

The chain carries TRBV5-1 and TRBJ2-3; tentative D call: TRBD1 (6 bases). The CDR3 length is 16 residues. Germline V gene sequence: CDR1 SGHRS, CDR2 YFSETQ. V lost 4 bases, J lost 4 bases, and 19 bases lay in between. The chain's CDR3 is CASSIYRVTNPDTQYF. The CDR3 bases are TGCGCCAGCAGCATATACAGGGTCACGAATCCAGATACGCAGTATTTT. Together with reference TRBV5-1 and TRBJ2-3, the CDR3 gives the full variable domain: KAGVTQTPRYLIKTRGQQVTLSCSPISGHRSVSWYQQTPGQGLQFLFEYFSETQRNKGNFPGRFSGRQFSNSRSEMNVSTLELGDSALYLCASSIYRVTNPDTQYFGPGTRLTVL.

The rearrangement links TRBV29-1 to TRBJ2-7; 10 bases match TRBD2. V lost 3 bases and J lost 2; bases outside the gene matches: 7. The germline V gene encodes CDR1 SQVTM and CDR2 ANQGSEA. This CDR3 spans 15 amino acids. CDR3 bases: TGCAGCGTTGAGCGGCTAGCGGGAGAGACCTACGAGCAGTACTTC. The encoded protein is CSVERLAGETYEQYF.

This clone occurred a few times. This chain links TRBV27 with TRBJ2-3, with 11 bases lining up with TRBD2. V lost 7 bases and J lost 5; bases outside the gene matches: 5. This CDR3 is built from 14 residues. CDR1 is MNHEY and CDR2 is SMNVEV in the germline V gene (reference sequence). The CDR3 DNA reads TGTGCCAGCATCAAACTAGCGGGAGAAGATACGCAGTATTTT. Translating gives CASIKLAGEDTQYF.

The chain joins TRBV29-1 to TRBJ2-7, with 10 bases lining up with TRBD2. J lost 3 bases, V lost 6 bases, and 5 bases had no gene match. The CDR3 runs 13 residues. Germline CDR1 and CDR2: SQVTM and ANQGSEA. CDR3 sequence: CSVGTSGIYEQYF. For the CDR3, the DNA is TGCAGCGTCGGAACTAGCGGGATCTACGAGCAGTACTTC.

This clone was seen once. The chain couples TRBV28 to TRBJ2-1; 11 positions agree with TRBD2. Trimming at V came to 5 bases and at J to 6 bases, leaving 9 bases not matched to a gene. CDR3 length equals 16 residues. CDR1 and CDR2 from the germline V gene are MDHEN and SYDVKM. CDR3 in DNA: TGTGCCAGCAGTCCTCGACTAGCGGGATTCGGCAATGAGCAGTTCTTC. It translates to CASSPRLAGFGNEQFF.

This chain connects TRBV11-2 to TRBJ2-2; no definite D call. V was pared by 7 bases and J by 6 bases, with 12 bases between. The CDR3 contains 13 residues. Germline assignment: CDR1 SGHAT and CDR2 FQNNGV. CDR3: CASTLLSPGELFF. CDR3 bases: TGTGCCAGCACACTACTTAGCCCCGGGGAGCTGTTTTTT.

The chain uses TRBV9 and TRBJ2-1, with TRBD1 identical over 7 bases. CDR3 size: 15 residues. With V trimmed by 5 bases and J by 6 bases, 11 bases remained unmatched. Germline V gene sequence: CDR1 SGDLS, CDR2 YYNGEE. The CDR3 DNA sequence: TGTGCCAGCAGTGCCACAGGGGAATGGCTCAATGAGCAGTTCTTC. It codes for CASSATGEWLNEQFF.

The genes are TRBV7-9 and TRBJ2-7; D call uncertain. Germline assignment: CDR1 SEHNR and CDR2 FQNEAQ (reference sequence). The V end was cut by 1 base, the J end by 2 bases, with 9 bases between. The CDR3 spans 14 residues. This chain's CDR3 is CASSLGTAAYEQYF. The CDR3 DNA is TGTGCCAGCAGCTTAGGTACAGCCGCCTACGAGCAGTACTTC.

The V call is TRBV29-1, the J call TRBJ2-5, with 8 bases fitting TRBD1. The tail of the sequence fits TRBJ2-7 better, so the J call may be wrong. This CDR3 has 12 residues. CDR1 and CDR2 (germline): SQVTM, ANQGSEA. CDR3 DNA: TGCAGCGTTACCGGACAGGGCTACGAGCAGTACTTC. Its protein is CSVTGQGYEQYF.

The chain recombines TRBV9 with TRBJ1-2; TRBD1 agrees at 9 bases. Losses at the gene ends were 3 bases for V and 6 bases for J; bases not matched to a gene: 12. The CDR3 has 16 amino acids. Germline V gene data show CDR1 as SGDLS and CDR2 as YYNGEE. CDR3 region: CASSESRTGDENGYTF. As DNA, the CDR3 is TGTGCCAGCAGCGAGTCTAGGACAGGGGATGAGAATGGCTACACCTTC.